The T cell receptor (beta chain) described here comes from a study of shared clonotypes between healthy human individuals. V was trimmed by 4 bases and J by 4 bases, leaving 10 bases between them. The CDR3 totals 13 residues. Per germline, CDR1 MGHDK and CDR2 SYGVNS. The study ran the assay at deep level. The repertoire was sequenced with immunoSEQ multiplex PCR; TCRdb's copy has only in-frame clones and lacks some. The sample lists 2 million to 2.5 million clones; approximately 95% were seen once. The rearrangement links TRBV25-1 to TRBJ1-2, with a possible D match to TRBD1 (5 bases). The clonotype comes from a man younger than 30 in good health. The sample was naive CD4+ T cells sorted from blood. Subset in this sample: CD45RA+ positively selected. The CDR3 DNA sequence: TGTGCCAGCAGTGGGGGGGGTTCCTATGGCTACACCTTC. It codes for CASSGGGSYGYTF.